The 23 T cell receptor beta chains below all came from one sample that was sequenced in a study of cytomegalovirus exposure and HLA in healthy donors. PCR employed 60 Vbeta and 13 Jbeta primers. Profiled with immunoSEQ multiplex PCR; TCRdb holds only in-frame clones, not every one. This table holds 95,000 to 130,000 clones, roughly three fifths found once. Source material: PBMCs. The receptors come from a woman aged 35 to 49 in good health and CMV-seropositive.

The genes are TRBV10-3 and TRBJ2-3; D unclear. The CDR3 runs to 12 residues. Germline V gene lookup returns CDR1 ENHRY and CDR2 SYGVKD. V dropped 5 bases and J dropped 1 base, with 4 bases sitting between them. DNA for the CDR3: TGTGCCATCAGTTCAGGCACAGATACGCAGTATTTT. It encodes CAISSGTDTQYF.

The chain is built from TRBV11-2 and TRBJ2-1, with 7 bases lining up with TRBD2. In germline, CDR1 is SGHAT, CDR2 FQNNGV. With V trimmed by 8 bases and J by 4 bases, 14 bases remained unmatched. The CDR3 is 16 residues long. CDR3 in DNA: TGTGCCAGCTCCCAAGTAGGGGCGGGAGCTTACAATGAGCAGTTCTTC. Its translation is CASSQVGAGAYNEQFF.

The chain has TRBV9 and TRBJ1-6, with 8 bases aligning to TRBD1. The CDR3 covers 14 residues. Per the germline V gene, CDR1 is SGDLS and CDR2 is YYNGEE. The ends lost 4 bases at V and 7 bases at J; junction bases unmatched: 4. CDR3 loop: CASSQGQGNSPLHF. The CDR3 DNA is TGTGCCAGCAGCCAAGGACAGGGCAATTCACCCCTCCACTTT.

V is TRBV5-6 and J is TRBJ2-1; weak D call: TRBD1 (5 bases). The CDR3 is 17 amino acids. Trimming left V 2 bases short and J 0 bases short, with 15 bases between. CDR1 is SGHDT, CDR2 YYEEEE, per germline. The CDR3 sequence: CASSLAGRPFSYNEQFF. The CDR3 nucleotides are TGTGCCAGCAGCTTAGCAGGGCGGCCCTTCTCCTACAATGAGCAGTTCTTC.

Only one count was recorded for this clone. This chain uses TRBV7-2 with TRBJ1-5; maybe TRBD1 (5 bases). The ends were cut back, 0 bases at V and 7 bases at J, with 19 bases in the middle. The CDR3 has 17 amino acids. Germline V gene lookup returns CDR1 SGHTA and CDR2 FQGNSA. CDR3 sequence: CASSLALTGGYGQPQHF. CDR3 DNA: TGTGCCAGCAGCTTAGCGCTGACCGGGGGTTATGGACAGCCCCAGCATTTT.

V and J are TRBV30 and TRBJ1-6, with TRBD1 matching 7 bases. The germline V gene encodes CDR1 GTSNPN and CDR2 SVGIG (reference sequence). The ends lost 5 bases at V and 5 bases at J; junction bases unmatched: 6. This CDR3 is 14 amino acids long. CDR3 sequence (DNA): TGTGCCTGGGAACCAGGGGGAGATAATTCACCCCTCCACTTT. Its translation: CAWEPGGDNSPLHF.

The chain carries TRBV7-9 and TRBJ2-3; 9 bases align to TRBD2. The V gene's germline CDR1 is SEHNR and CDR2 FQNEAQ (reference sequence). The ends lost 2 bases at V and 9 bases at J; junction bases unmatched: 12. The CDR3 is 16 amino acids. CDR3 nucleotides: TGTGCCAGCAGCTTATCGGTGGCTAGCGGGACAATAACGCAGTATTTT. As protein: CASSLSVASGTITQYF.

This clone occurred a few times. This sequence joins TRBV5-1 and TRBJ2-1, with 14 bases identical to TRBD2. CDR3 size: 16 residues. V was pared by 4 bases and J by 7 bases, with 7 bases of the junction left unmatched. Germline V lookup: CDR1 SGHRS, CDR2 YFSETQ. CDR3 region: CASSPGTSGRSNEQFF. The CDR3 DNA is TGCGCCAGCAGCCCCGGGACTAGCGGGAGAAGTAATGAGCAGTTCTTC. The whole variable domain, filled in from reference TRBV5-1 and TRBJ2-1, reads KAGVTQTPRYLIKTRGQQVTLSCSPISGHRSVSWYQQTPGQGLQFLFEYFSETQRNKGNFPGRFSGRQFSNSRSEMNVSTLELGDSALYLCASSPGTSGRSNEQFFGPGTRLTVL.

The genes are TRBV6-6 and TRBJ2-5; TRBD2 matches at 9 bases. Trimming removed 2 bases from V and 1 base from J; junction bases left unmatched: 5. This CDR3 has 16 amino acids. The germline V gene encodes CDR1 MNHNY and CDR2 SVGAGI (reference sequence). The CDR3: CASSYELAGTQETQYF. Written as DNA, the CDR3 is TGTGCCAGCAGTTACGAGCTAGCGGGAACCCAAGAGACCCAGTACTTC.

J is TRBJ2-1 and V is TRBV2; D is uncertain. Germline V CDR1 and CDR2: SNHLY, FYNNEI. V shed 1 base and J shed 0 bases, with 10 bases lying between them. CDR3 length equals 16 residues. Here the CDR3 DNA reads TGTGCCAGCAGTGAAGTGATCGTGAGCTCCTACAATGAGCAGTTCTTC. It translates to CASSEVIVSSYNEQFF.

The V gene is TRBV27, the J gene TRBJ1-5; TRBD1 might be the D (6 bases). Germline V gene data show CDR1 as MNHEY and CDR2 as SMNVEV (reference sequence). The V and J ends lost 3 bases and 3 bases respectively, with 12 bases between them. The CDR3 runs 15 residues. The CDR3 loop is CASSLLGGVNQPQHF. The CDR3 nucleotides read TGTGCCAGCAGTTTGCTTGGGGGCGTCAATCAGCCCCAGCATTTT.

This clone showed up just a few times. The chain links TRBV7-8 to TRBJ1-5; D gene uncertain. Germline CDR1 reads SGHVS; CDR2 reads FQNEAQ. V was cut by 5 bases and J by 2 bases, with 16 bases left in between. This CDR3 spans 16 amino acids. The CDR3 reads CASSLVSSAGNQPQHF. The CDR3 bases are TGTGCCAGCAGCCTCGTGAGTAGCGCGGGCAATCAGCCCCAGCATTTT.

This chain uses TRBV7-9 with TRBJ1-1, with D tentatively TRBD1 (5 bases). The germline V gene has CDR1 SEHNR and CDR2 FQNEAQ (reference sequence). Trimming removed 5 bases from V and 5 bases from J, with 15 bases in between. This CDR3 has 14 amino acids. CDR3 DNA: TGTGCCAGCAGCCCCTTTGTCGGGGGGACTGAAGCTTTCTTT. It specifies CASSPFVGGTEAFF.

This clone was counted a single time. The chain is built from TRBV9 and TRBJ1-4; D is possibly TRBD1 (6 bases). With 4 bases removed from V and 2 bases from J, the gap between germline ends came to 15 bases. Germline V gene data show CDR1 as SGDLS and CDR2 as YYNGEE. CDR3 length: 16 amino acids. CDR3 DNA: TGTGCCAGCAGCCTTTATGCGACAGGCACTAATGAAAAACTGTTTTTT. Translating it yields CASSLYATGTNEKLFF.

This sequence joins TRBV30 and TRBJ2-7; possibly TRBD2 for D (6 bases). Germline V gives CDR1 GTSNPN, CDR2 SVGIG (reference sequence). The V end was cut by 0 bases, the J end by 6 bases, with 18 bases between. The CDR3 contains 15 residues. In DNA, the CDR3 is TGTGCCTGGAGTGTACTAGGAGGGTCGGAGGGCGAGCAGTACTTC. Protein product: CAWSVLGGSEGEQYF.

This clone appeared once. This chain connects TRBV2 to TRBJ1-1, with D unclear. Germline lookup yields CDR1 SNHLY and CDR2 FYNNEI. V lost 5 bases and J 0 bases, leaving 10 bases between the germline ends. The CDR3 is 14 amino acids. The CDR3, as DNA: TGTGCCAGCAGTAGCTATTCCATGAACACTGAAGCTTTCTTT. It codes for CASSSYSMNTEAFF.

This clone was detected only a few times. CDR3 DNA: TGTGCCAGCAGCCACGGCGGCGGGAGAGTTAATGAGCAGTTCTTC. This sequence encodes CASSHGGGRVNEQFF. The V gene is TRBV7-2, the J gene TRBJ2-1, with 7 bases identical to TRBD2. Germline CDR1 reads SGHTA; CDR2 reads FQGNSA. Trimming at V came to 5 bases and at J to 7 bases, leaving 11 bases not matched to a gene. The CDR3 has 15 amino acids.

This clone was picked up a small number of times. The J gene is TRBJ2-7, the V gene TRBV10-3; the match to TRBD1 covers 7 bases. CDR3 size: 13 residues. Unmatched junction bases numbered 2, after V lost 4 bases and J lost 2 bases. Germline values: CDR1 ENHRY, CDR2 SYGVKD. As DNA, the CDR3 is TGTGCCATCAGTGCAGGGGGTCCCTACGAGCAGTACTTC. Amino acid sequence: CAISAGGPYEQYF.

This clone occurred a few times. V is TRBV5-4 and J is TRBJ2-5; perhaps TRBD2 as D (5 bases). This CDR3 is 17 amino acids long. Trimming stripped 1 base from V and 0 bases from J, with 16 bases between. Germline V lookup: CDR1 SGHNT, CDR2 YYREEE (reference sequence). The CDR3 nucleotides are TGTGCCAGCAGCTTGACCCCGGGCGGGCTCAACCAAGAGACCCAGTACTTC. Protein product: CASSLTPGGLNQETQYF. Full variable domain (remainder filled in from reference TRBV5-4 and TRBJ2-5): ETGVTQSPTHLIKTRGQQVTLRCSSQSGHNTVSWYQQALGQGPQFIFQYYREEENGRGNFPPRFSGLQFPNYSSELNVNALELDDSALYLCASSLTPGGLNQETQYFGPGTRLLVL.

The V gene is TRBV6-5, the J gene TRBJ1-2, with 7 bases fitting TRBD1. Germline trimming cut 8 bases from V and 2 bases from J; bases unmatched to any gene: 8. Germline V gene lookup returns CDR1 MNHEY and CDR2 SVGAGI. This CDR3 is 14 amino acids long. This CDR3 is CASGRDRKNYGYTF. The CDR3 DNA sequence: TGTGCCAGCGGAAGGGACAGAAAAAACTATGGCTACACCTTC.

V usage is TRBV6-6 and J usage is TRBJ2-4; TRBD2 is a possible D gene (6 bases). The CDR3 totals 16 residues. Trimming took off 5 bases at V and 6 bases at J, with 20 bases between the two ends. CDR1 MNHNY and CDR2 SVGAGI come from the germline V gene (reference sequence). The CDR3 DNA is TGTGCCAGCAGTCCCGAGGGATGGAGGGCCGGAAACATTCAGTACTTC. Protein sequence: CASSPEGWRAGNIQYF.

The rearrangement links TRBV7-2 to TRBJ2-1, with TRBD2 matching over 11 bases. The CDR3 loop spans 18 amino acids. The V gene's germline CDR1 is SGHTA and CDR2 FQGNSA. V shed 4 bases and J 9 bases; nucleotides not matched to a gene: 17. The CDR3 protein is CASSSPGLAGGGGTEQFF. The CDR3 nucleotides read TGTGCCAGCAGCTCCCCAGGACTAGCGGGTGGTGGGGGAACTGAGCAGTTCTTC. The full variable domain, its missing parts supplied by reference TRBV7-2 and TRBJ2-1, is GAGVSQSPSNKVTEKGKDVELRCDPISGHTALYWYRQSLGQGLEFLIYFQGNSAPDKSGLPSDRFSAERTGGSVSTLTIQRTQQEDSAVYLCASSSPGLAGGGGTEQFFGPGTRLTVL.

This rearrangement joins TRBV4-3 to TRBJ2-2, with D perhaps matching TRBD1 (6 bases). Trimming cost V 3 bases and J 6 bases, with 17 bases left between them. Germline V CDR1 and CDR2: LGHNA, YSLEER. The CDR3 spans 16 residues. CDR3 residues: CASSHPHGGQAGELFF. The CDR3 DNA follows: TGCGCCAGCAGCCATCCCCATGGGGGCCAGGCCGGGGAGCTGTTTTTT.